Below, 2 T cell receptor beta chains from the same sample are listed, as sequenced in a study of graft-versus-host responses after intestinal transplantation. No antigens are known for them. Sequenced by immunoSEQ multiplex PCR; TCRdb stores in-frame clones only, minus some. The sample has fewer than 120,000 clones, 90% to 95% seen once. Material: unstimulated CD8+ T cells sorted from spleen or lymph node cells, obtained before intestinal transplant. The receptors stem from a human donor who received an intestinal transplant.

This clone was counted once. Within the sample, other DNA sequences also encode this same CDR3. The CDR3 protein is CAWSVGQVNQPQHF. The CDR3 DNA sequence: TGTGCCTGGAGCGTAGGACAGGTCAATCAGCCCCAGCATTTT. The V call is TRBV30, the J call TRBJ1-5; TRBD1 agrees at 7 bases. CDR3 length: 14 amino acids. The V and J ends lost 3 bases and 3 bases, in that order; junction bases with no gene match: 5. Germline V gives CDR1 GTSNPN, CDR2 SVGIG (reference sequence).

The chain combines TRBV4-2 with TRBJ2-2; D unresolved. Germline V lookup: CDR1 LGHNA, CDR2 YNFKEQ. V lost 3 bases and J 8 bases, leaving 16 bases between the germline ends. CDR3 length equals 15 residues. CDR3 sequence (DNA): TGTGCCAGCAGCCACACTGAGACGCTCGCTGGGGAGCTGTTTTTT. This gives the protein CASSHTETLAGELFF.